This TCR beta chain is drawn from a study of human T cells and chemical hapten exposure. The CDR3 is 14 amino acids. Germline V gene sequence: CDR1 SQVTM, CDR2 ANQGSEA. The time point denotes: patch test 1, 2 weeks after DPC sensitization. The treatment: therapeutic diphenylcyclopropenone sensitization with weekly scalp DPC. Each CDR3 protein gets one entry after TCRdb re-called the RACE reads with MiXCR. This sample carries roughly 200,000 distinct CDR3 sequences, 20% to 25% of them seen once, and the ten largest clones take approximately 6.7%. This clonotype was seen a few times. A read error may account for a junction end that differs from germline.

The specimen comprised whole blood, sampled in connection with sensitization to the hapten diphenylcyclopropenone (DPC). The origin of this receptor is a woman aged 45 to 65 with alopecia areata. Some clones in this sample may be carry-over from other donors' samples. The chain has TRBV29-1 and TRBJ1-2, with 9 bases aligning to TRBD1. CDR3 protein: CSVEVSGTGNGYTF. The DNA for the CDR3 is TGCAGCGTCGAAGTCTCCGGGACAGGGAACGGCTACACCTTC.